A single sample gave rise to the 32 T cell receptor beta chains below, sequenced in a study of PD-1 blockade in classical Hodgkin lymphoma. Some clones are missing from TCRdb's copy, which holds only in-frame ones; the method was immunoSEQ multiplex PCR. In the table there are about 16,000 clones, more than 80% of which are singletons. The sample's time point: newly diagnosed, previously untreated cHL patient sample. The material sequenced was peripheral blood mononuclear cells (PBMCs). The receptors shown here come from a human donor with classical Hodgkin lymphoma.

This chain links TRBV5-4 with TRBJ1-2; perhaps TRBD1 as D (6 bases). V was shortened by 0 bases and J by 1 base, with 13 bases between the two germline ends. This CDR3 has 16 residues. Germline CDR1 and CDR2: SGHNT and YYREEE (reference sequence). CDR3 sequence reads: CASSLGRQANNYGYTF. CDR3 nucleotides: TGTGCCAGCAGCTTGGGACGACAGGCCAATAACTATGGCTACACCTTC.

The chain recombines TRBV21-1 with TRBJ2-1; the tabulated D call, TRBD2, remains unverified against the DNA. TRBV21-1 is a recognized pseudogene. This CDR3 has 18 amino acids. The CDR3 spells CASSKPLIRREGPNEQFF. As DNA, the CDR3 is TGTGCCAGCAGCAAACCTCTCATTCGGCGGGAGGGCCCCAATGAGCAGTTCTTC.

The gene calls are TRBV11-2 and TRBJ2-3; 9 nucleotides agree with TRBD1. The CDR3 sequence is 15 residues long. Per the germline V gene, CDR1 is SGHAT and CDR2 is FQNNGV. V gave up 3 bases and J gave up 6 bases; unmatched junction bases: 7. This CDR3 reads CASSFEQGAFDTQYF. In DNA, the CDR3 is TGTGCCAGCAGCTTCGAACAGGGGGCTTTTGATACGCAGTATTTT.

The chain links TRBV9 to TRBJ2-1; 10 positions agree with TRBD2. The V and J ends lost 4 bases and 3 bases, in that order; junction bases with no gene match: 1. The germline V gene encodes CDR1 SGDLS and CDR2 YYNGEE. The CDR3 spans 14 residues. CDR3 in amino acids: CASSSSGSYNEQFF. The CDR3 DNA follows: TGTGCCAGCAGCTCTAGCGGGAGCTACAATGAGCAGTTCTTC.

This clone was seen just once. This sequence joins TRBV7-8 and TRBJ2-7; D possibly corresponds to TRBD2 (6 bases). The V and J ends lost 5 bases and 4 bases respectively, with 15 bases between them. The V gene's germline CDR1 is SGHVS and CDR2 FQNEAQ. The CDR3 has 14 residues. In DNA, the CDR3 is TGTGCCAGCAGCCCACGTGGAGGGACGTACGAGCAGTACTTC. It specifies CASSPRGGTYEQYF.

The chain joins TRBV25-1 to TRBJ2-3; possible D gene TRBD1, 5 bases. V was cut by 10 bases and J by 7 bases, with 21 bases left in between. Germline V gene data show CDR1 as MGHDK and CDR2 as SYGVNS. This CDR3 is 14 amino acids long. CDR3 bases: TGTGCCACCGTCGCTCAGAACCAGGGAAATACGCAGTATTTT. Translation: CATVAQNQGNTQYF.

The J gene is TRBJ2-2, the V gene TRBV14, with D unclear. V lost 4 bases, J lost 4 bases, and 10 bases lay in between. The CDR3 is made up of 14 amino acids. Germline CDR1 and CDR2: SGHDN and FVKESK. CDR3 DNA sequence: TGTGCCAGCAGCCCCCGAGTCGGCACCGGGGAGCTGTTTTTT. Translation gives CASSPRVGTGELFF. The full variable domain, completed using reference TRBV14 and TRBJ2-2, is EAGVTQFPSHSVIEKGQTVTLRCDPISGHDNLYWYRRVMGKEIKFLLHFVKESKQDESGMPNNRFLAERTGGTYSTLKVQPAELEDSGVYFCASSPRVGTGELFFGEGSRLTVL.

CDR3 DNA sequence: TGTGCCAGCGACCTACTGGCGAGTGAGCAGTTCTTC. Encoded protein: CASDLLASEQFF. This chain links TRBV2 with TRBJ2-1; D gene uncertain. This CDR3 is 12 amino acids long. V was shortened by 8 bases and J by 9 bases, with 14 bases between the two germline ends. Per germline, CDR1 SNHLY and CDR2 FYNNEI.

This chain uses TRBV19 with TRBJ2-7, with D perhaps TRBD1 (6 bases). CDR3 length: 15 residues. V lost 3 bases and J 3 bases, leaving 15 bases between the germline ends. Per germline, CDR1 LNHDA and CDR2 SQIVND (reference sequence). The CDR3 sequence is CASSIGTPYRYEQYF. The CDR3 region has the DNA TGTGCCAGTAGTATCGGGACACCCTACCGCTACGAGCAGTACTTC.

The V and J genes are TRBV4-2 and TRBJ2-7, with D possibly being TRBD2 (6 bases). Germline CDR1 and CDR2: LGHNA and YNFKEQ. The CDR3 has 17 residues. The V end was cut by 1 base, the J end by 2 bases, with 18 bases between. CDR3 sequence reads: CASSQGPLGGDPYEQYF. The CDR3 region has the DNA TGTGCCAGCAGCCAAGGCCCACTAGGAGGGGACCCCTACGAGCAGTACTTC.

This chain links TRBV19 with TRBJ2-4; D might be TRBD2 (5 bases). Germline CDR1 reads LNHDA; CDR2 reads SQIVND (reference sequence). The V gene lost 3 bases and the J gene lost 5 bases, with 11 bases spanning the gap. The CDR3 runs to 14 residues. This CDR3 is CASSMGFGENIQYF. CDR3 DNA: TGTGCCAGTAGTATGGGGTTCGGGGAAAACATTCAGTACTTC.

The chain links TRBV5-1 to TRBJ2-1; 9 bases align to TRBD2. Per the germline V gene, CDR1 is SGHRS and CDR2 is YFSETQ. This CDR3 is 14 amino acids long. V shed 4 bases and J 4 bases; nucleotides not matched to a gene: 3. The CDR3 DNA sequence: TGCGCCAGCAGCACTAGCGGGCAATACAATGAGCAGTTCTTC. Its translation: CASSTSGQYNEQFF.

The gene calls are TRBV5-1 and TRBJ2-2; no clear D gene. CDR1 SGHRS and CDR2 YFSETQ come from the germline V gene. V was clipped by 4 bases and J by 0 bases, with 7 bases between them. The CDR3 is made up of 14 amino acids. CDR3 sequence (DNA): TGCGCCAGCAGCCCGACCTCGAACACCGGGGAGCTGTTTTTT. As protein: CASSPTSNTGELFF.

The rearrangement joins TRBV11-1 to TRBJ1-5; TRBD1 aligns across 7 bases. V trimming: 0 bases; J trimming: 0 bases; junction bases outside the gene matches: 5. CDR3 length: 17 amino acids. CDR1 SGHAT and CDR2 FQDESV come from the germline V gene (reference sequence). CDR3 nucleotide sequence: TGTGCCAGCAGCTTAGCCCCTGGACAGGTTAGCAATCAGCCCCAGCATTTT. This sequence encodes CASSLAPGQVSNQPQHF.

The chain recombines TRBV29-1 with TRBJ2-5; D uncertain. Trimming shortened V by 7 bases and J by 2 bases, and 11 bases separated the two germline ends. Per the germline V gene, CDR1 is SQVTM and CDR2 is ANQGSEA. The CDR3 spans 12 residues. The CDR3 DNA follows: TGCAGCGCTACACCAGCGCAAGAGACCCAGTACTTC. Translating gives CSATPAQETQYF.

A single count supports this clone. The gene calls are TRBV6-4 and TRBJ1-5; D unclear. Trimming stripped 2 bases from V and 4 bases from J, with 9 bases between. The CDR3 sequence is 14 residues long. CDR1 is MRHNA and CDR2 is SNTAGT in the germline V gene. CDR3 sequence (DNA): TGTGCCAGCAGTGACCCAGGCAGAAATCAGCCCCAGCATTTT. Translated: CASSDPGRNQPQHF.

The gene calls are TRBV6-5 and TRBJ1-3; D is possibly TRBD1 (5 bases). Germline CDR1 reads MNHEY; CDR2 reads SVGAGI. This CDR3 is 12 amino acids long. With 8 bases removed from V and 7 bases from J, the gap between germline ends came to 12 bases. The CDR3 DNA follows: TGTGCCAGCCGTAATCGGGGCAACACCATATATTTT. It specifies CASRNRGNTIYF.

V and J are TRBV7-7 and TRBJ2-1, with D tentatively TRBD1 or TRBD2 (7 bases each). The CDR3 runs to 15 residues. Trimming shortened V by 5 bases and J by 3 bases, and 14 bases separated the two germline ends. CDR1 SSHAT and CDR2 FNYEAQ come from the germline V gene (reference sequence). For the CDR3, the DNA is TGTGCCAGCAGCCAGGGGGAGGGAAGCTACAATGAGCAGTTCTTC. It specifies CASSQGEGSYNEQFF.

The chain has TRBV25-1 and TRBJ2-3; possible D gene TRBD2, 5 bases. Germline V gene lookup returns CDR1 MGHDK and CDR2 SYGVNS. The CDR3 runs 13 residues. Trimming cost V 4 bases and J 9 bases, with 14 bases left between them. Written as DNA, the CDR3 is TGTGCCAGCAGTGTCCTAGCCGATCCAACGCAGTATTTT. Protein product: CASSVLADPTQYF.

The J gene is TRBJ2-3, the V gene TRBV29-1, with 9 bases matching TRBD1. Germline V gene sequence: CDR1 SQVTM, CDR2 ANQGSEA. The CDR3 spans 16 residues. Losses at the gene ends were 4 bases for V and 3 bases for J; bases not matched to a gene: 11. The CDR3: CSVGGRTGVGTDTQYF. CDR3 sequence (DNA): TGCAGCGTTGGGGGTCGGACAGGGGTGGGAACAGATACGCAGTATTTT.

The V and J genes are TRBV15 and TRBJ2-3; D is possibly TRBD1 (5 bases). Trimming took 5 bases from V and 0 from J, leaving 9 bases between them. This CDR3 is built from 14 residues. Per the germline V gene, CDR1 is LNHNV and CDR2 is YYDKDF (reference sequence). CDR3 sequence (DNA): TGTGCCACCAGCGACAGCCTTAGCACAGATACGCAGTATTTT. Its protein is CATSDSLSTDTQYF.

The genes are TRBV11-2 and TRBJ2-3, with D unclear. CDR3 length: 15 residues. The germline V gene encodes CDR1 SGHAT and CDR2 FQNNGV. The V end was cut by 0 bases, the J end by 4 bases, with 11 bases between. CDR3 coding DNA: TGTGCCAGCAGCTTAGAATTGCCGGGTCCAGATACGCAGTATTTT. Encoded protein: CASSLELPGPDTQYF. The full variable domain, rest sourced from reference TRBV11-2 and TRBJ2-3, is EAGVAQSPRYKIIEKRQSVAFWCNPISGHATLYWYQQILGQGPKLLIQFQNNGVVDDSQLPKDRFSAERLKGVDSTLKIQPAKLEDSAVYLCASSLELPGPDTQYFGPGTRLTVL.

The chain recombines TRBV18 with TRBJ1-2, with a weak D call TRBD1 (5 bases). The CDR3 has 13 residues. The V gene's germline CDR1 is KGHSH and CDR2 LQKENI. Trimming stripped 6 bases from V and 3 bases from J, with 11 bases between. CDR3 in amino acids: CASSLGTDYGYTF. The DNA for the CDR3 is TGTGCCAGCTCCCTCGGGACCGACTATGGCTACACCTTC. Variable domain in full (rest from reference TRBV18 and TRBJ1-2): NAGVMQNPRHLVRRRGQEARLRCSPMKGHSHVYWYRQLPEEGLKFMVYLQKENIIDESGMPKERFSAEFPKEGPSILRIQQVVRGDSAAYFCASSLGTDYGYTFGSGTRLTVV.

The rearrangement links TRBV9 to TRBJ2-7, with a weak D call TRBD2 (5 bases). Germline CDR1 and CDR2: SGDLS and YYNGEE. The CDR3 is made up of 16 amino acids. Trimming stripped 4 bases from V and 1 base from J, with 18 bases between. This CDR3 reads CASSPPGRRTSYEQYF. DNA for the CDR3: TGTGCCAGCAGCCCCCCTGGTCGGCGGACTTCCTACGAGCAGTACTTC.

The chain has TRBV25-1 and TRBJ2-7; TRBD1 aligns across 9 bases. V lost 7 bases to trimming and J lost 3 bases; unmatched junction nucleotides: 13. The CDR3 totals 16 residues. CDR1 is MGHDK and CDR2 is SYGVNS in the germline V gene. CDR3 sequence reads: CASTTMGQGSVYEQYF. DNA for the CDR3: TGTGCCAGCACGACAATGGGACAGGGATCGGTCTACGAGCAGTACTTC.

The chain uses TRBV7-2 and TRBJ2-7, with a tentative D call TRBD1 (6 bases). Germline assignment: CDR1 SGHTA and CDR2 FQGNSA. The CDR3 runs 11 residues. The V and J ends lost 9 bases and 4 bases respectively, with 10 bases between them. CDR3 bases: TGTGCCAGTCGGGACATTTACGAGCAGTACTTC. Protein sequence: CASRDIYEQYF.

J is TRBJ2-1 and V is TRBV19, with 7 bases matching TRBD1. The CDR3 is made up of 16 amino acids. Germline V gene sequence: CDR1 LNHDA, CDR2 SQIVND (reference sequence). Unmatched junction bases numbered 15, after V lost 3 bases and J lost 10 bases. The CDR3 region has the DNA TGTGCCAGTAGTATTGGCCCGGGACAGACTAAAGGGGAGCAGTTCTTC. Its protein is CASSIGPGQTKGEQFF.

V gene TRBV27 combines with J gene TRBJ1-1; D may be TRBD1 (5 bases). CDR3 length: 14 residues. The V gene lost 4 bases and the J gene lost 5 bases, with 14 bases spanning the gap. Germline assignment: CDR1 MNHEY and CDR2 SMNVEV (reference sequence). The CDR3 DNA reads TGTGCCAGCAGTTATACGGGGGGAGGGACTGAAGCTTTCTTT. Translating gives CASSYTGGGTEAFF.

The V and J genes are TRBV11-3 and TRBJ2-2, with 13 bases aligning to TRBD2. The CDR3 is made up of 16 amino acids. After removal of 4 bases from V and 2 bases from J, the junction contained 1 base not matched to a gene. CDR1 SGHNT and CDR2 YENEEA come from the germline V gene. Here the CDR3 DNA reads TGTGCCAGCAGCTGGGGACTAGCGGGAAACACCGGGGAGCTGTTTTTT. This gives the protein CASSWGLAGNTGELFF.

This clone was observed a handful of times. This chain connects TRBV6-1 to TRBJ2-2, with 7 positions matching TRBD1. This CDR3 contains 14 residues. Trimming at V came to 7 bases and at J to 6 bases, leaving 8 bases not matched to a gene. Germline V gene sequence: CDR1 MNHNS, CDR2 SASEGT. CDR3 sequence: CASTYRGPPGELFF. CDR3 nucleotides: TGTGCCAGCACATATAGGGGGCCCCCCGGGGAGCTGTTTTTT.

The chain links TRBV11-2 to TRBJ2-6; D is perhaps TRBD1 or TRBD2 (5 bases each). Germline V gene sequence: CDR1 SGHAT, CDR2 FQNNGV. The length of the CDR3 is 15 residues. The V gene lost 3 bases and the J gene lost 2 bases, with 8 bases spanning the gap. CDR3 region: CASSFQGPGANVLTF. CDR3 nucleotides: TGTGCCAGCAGCTTCCAGGGACCTGGGGCCAACGTCCTGACTTTC.

J is TRBJ1-3 and V is TRBV2, with unresolved D. CDR1 is SNHLY and CDR2 is FYNNEI in the germline V gene. CDR3 length: 15 residues. V lost 4 bases, J lost 2 bases, and 12 bases lay in between. DNA of the CDR3: TGTGCCAGCAGTGTTTTTGGGTCGACTGGAAACACCATATATTTT. Amino acids: CASSVFGSTGNTIYF.